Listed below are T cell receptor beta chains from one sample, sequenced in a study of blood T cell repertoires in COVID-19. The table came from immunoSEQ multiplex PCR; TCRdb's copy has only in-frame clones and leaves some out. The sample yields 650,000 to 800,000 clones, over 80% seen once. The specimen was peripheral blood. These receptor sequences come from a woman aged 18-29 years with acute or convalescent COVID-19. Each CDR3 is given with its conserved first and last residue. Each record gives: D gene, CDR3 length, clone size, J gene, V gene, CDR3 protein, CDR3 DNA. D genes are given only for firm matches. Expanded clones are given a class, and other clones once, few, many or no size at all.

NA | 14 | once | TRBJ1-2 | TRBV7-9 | CAGHPGPDNYGYTF | TGTGCCGGCCATCCAGGGCCGGATAACTATGGCTACACCTTC
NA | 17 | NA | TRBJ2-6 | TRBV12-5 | CASGLVLPSSGANVLTF | TGTGCTAGTGGTTTGGTACTGCCGTCCTCTGGGGCCAACGTCCTGACTTTC
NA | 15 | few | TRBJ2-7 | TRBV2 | CASRLGGAVSYEQYF | TGTGCCAGCAGACTTGGGGGGGCGGTCTCCTACGAGCAGTACTTC
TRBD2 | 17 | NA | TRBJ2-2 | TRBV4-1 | CASSPPLAGGWTGELFF | TGCGCCAGCAGCCCCCCACTAGCGGGGGGATGGACCGGGGAGCTGTTTTTT
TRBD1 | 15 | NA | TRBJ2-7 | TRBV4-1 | CASSHPGQRFYEQYF | TGCGCCAGCAGCCATCCGGGACAGAGGTTCTACGAGCAGTACTTC
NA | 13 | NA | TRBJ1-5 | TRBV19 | CASTTQLNQPQHF | TGTGCCAGTACCACACAGCTAAATCAGCCCCAGCATTTT
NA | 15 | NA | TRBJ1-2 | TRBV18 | CASSSSMTGFYGYTF | TGTGCCAGCTCATCGTCGATGACAGGCTTCTATGGCTACACCTTC
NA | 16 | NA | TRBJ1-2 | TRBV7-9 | CASSLFPQTVLYGYTF | TGTGCCAGCAGCTTATTTCCCCAGACAGTCCTCTATGGCTACACCTTC
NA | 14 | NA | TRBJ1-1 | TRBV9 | CASSVRQENTEAFF | TGTGCCAGCAGCGTACGGCAGGAAAACACTGAAGCTTTCTTT
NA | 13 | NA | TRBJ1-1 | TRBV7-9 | CASSFRERAEAFF | TGTGCCAGCAGCTTTCGAGAGAGGGCTGAAGCTTTCTTT
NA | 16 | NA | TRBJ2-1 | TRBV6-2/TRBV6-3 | CASSYRDTSLNNEQFF | TGTGCCAGCAGTTACCGGGACACCTCCCTTAACAATGAGCAGTTCTTC
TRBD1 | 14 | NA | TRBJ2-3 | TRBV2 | CASSLQGRGDTQYF | TGTGCCAGCAGTCTACAGGGGAGAGGGGATACGCAGTATTTT
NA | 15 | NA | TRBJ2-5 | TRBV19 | CASSPRRGGQETQYF | TGTGCCAGTAGCCCCCGGAGAGGGGGCCAAGAGACCCAGTACTTC
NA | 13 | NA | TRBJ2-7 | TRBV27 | CASSLGSTGEQYF | TGTGCCAGCTCCCTAGGGAGTACGGGCGAGCAGTACTTC
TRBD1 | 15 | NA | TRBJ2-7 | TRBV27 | CASSSPLDRGREQYF | TGTGCCAGCAGTTCACCCCTGGACAGGGGGCGAGAGCAGTACTTC
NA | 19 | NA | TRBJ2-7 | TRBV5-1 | CASSLFPPLEGTATYEQYF | TGCGCCAGCAGCTTGTTCCCCCCTCTGGAGGGGACGGCCACCTACGAGCAGTACTTC
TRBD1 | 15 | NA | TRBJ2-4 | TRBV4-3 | CASSQAGTGKNIQYF | TGCGCCAGCAGCCAGGCCGGGACAGGGAAAAACATTCAGTACTTC
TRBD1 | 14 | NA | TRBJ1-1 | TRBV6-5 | CASSRDRGDIEAFF | TGTGCCAGCTCCCGGGACAGGGGGGACATTGAAGCTTTCTTT
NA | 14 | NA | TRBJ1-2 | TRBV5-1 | CASSLTSRVEGYTF | TGCGCCAGCAGCTTAACCTCCCGGGTTGAGGGCTACACCTTC
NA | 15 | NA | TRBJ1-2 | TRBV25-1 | CASSDRVRGKYGYTF | TGTGCCAGCAGTGATAGAGTCAGGGGTAAATATGGCTACACCTTC
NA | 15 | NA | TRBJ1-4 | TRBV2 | CASSEAAPTNEKLFF | TGTGCCAGCAGTGAAGCAGCACCAACTAATGAAAAACTGTTTTTT
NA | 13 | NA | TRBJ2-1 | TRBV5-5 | CASSLQNHNEQFF | TGTGCCAGCAGCTTACAGAACCACAATGAGCAGTTCTTC
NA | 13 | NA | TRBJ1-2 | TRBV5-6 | CASSPREGYGYTF | TGTGCCAGCAGCCCACGTGAGGGCTATGGCTACACCTTC
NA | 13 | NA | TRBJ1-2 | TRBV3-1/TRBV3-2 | CASRRDLDQGYTF | TGTGCCAGCAGACGGGACTTAGACCAAGGCTACACCTTC
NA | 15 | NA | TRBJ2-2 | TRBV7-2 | CASSHTRVGTGELFF | TGTGCCAGCAGCCACACGCGGGTAGGGACCGGGGAGCTGTTTTTT
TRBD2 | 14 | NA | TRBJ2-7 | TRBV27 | CASRKDSGGSEQYF | TGTGCCAGCAGGAAAGATAGCGGGGGGAGCGAGCAGTACTTC
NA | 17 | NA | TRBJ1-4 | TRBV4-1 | CASSQERGSGPNEKLFF | TGCGCCAGCAGCCAAGAAAGAGGGTCCGGGCCGAATGAAAAACTGTTTTTT
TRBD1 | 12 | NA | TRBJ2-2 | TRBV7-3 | CASGRGPGELFF | TGTGCCAGCGGCAGGGGGCCCGGGGAGCTGTTTTTT
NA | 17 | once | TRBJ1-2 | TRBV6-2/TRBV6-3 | CASSYSRGARRSGGYTF | TGTGCCAGCAGTTACTCGAGAGGCGCGAGACGCTCGGGTGGCTACACCTTC
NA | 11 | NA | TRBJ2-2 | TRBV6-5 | CASMGLGELFF | TGTGCCAGCATGGGGCTCGGGGAGCTGTTTTTT
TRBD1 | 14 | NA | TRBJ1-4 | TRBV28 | CASSLRQGAEKLFF | TGTGCCAGCAGTTTACGACAGGGGGCTGAAAAACTGTTTTTT
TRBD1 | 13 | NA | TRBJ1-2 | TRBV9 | CASSARQGYGYTF | TGTGCCAGCAGCGCCCGACAGGGCTATGGCTACACCTTC
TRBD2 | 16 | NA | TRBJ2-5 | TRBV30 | CAWSRWAGGPRETQYF | TGTGCCTGGAGCCGCTGGGCGGGGGGGCCCCGGGAGACCCAGTACTTC
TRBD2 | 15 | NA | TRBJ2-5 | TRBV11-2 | CASSSHSGGQETQYF | TGTGCCAGCAGCTCTCATAGCGGGGGGCAAGAGACCCAGTACTTC
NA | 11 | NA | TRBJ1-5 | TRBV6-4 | CASSDLKPQHF | TGTGCCAGCAGTGACTTAAAGCCCCAGCATTTT
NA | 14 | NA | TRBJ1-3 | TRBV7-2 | CASSKSSGRITIYF | TGTGCCAGCAGCAAGAGCTCCGGGAGGATCACCATATATTTT
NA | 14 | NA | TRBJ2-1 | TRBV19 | CASSTPETGNEQFF | TGTGCCAGTAGTACCCCCGAGACTGGGAATGAGCAGTTCTTC
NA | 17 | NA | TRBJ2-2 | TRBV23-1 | CASSQSKQGCGTGELFF | TGCGCCAGCAGTCAATCAAAACAGGGATGTGGCACCGGGGAGCTGTTTTTT
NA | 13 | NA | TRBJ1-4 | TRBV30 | CAWSIRLEEKLFF | TGTGCCTGGAGTATAAGGCTGGAGGAAAAACTGTTTTTT
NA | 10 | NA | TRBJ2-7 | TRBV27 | CASSSTRQNF | TGTGCCAGCAGTTCCACTCGACAGAATTTC
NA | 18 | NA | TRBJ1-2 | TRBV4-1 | CASSQGLFSGVLIYGYTF | TGCGCCAGCAGCCAAGGACTATTTTCGGGGGTCCTAATCTATGGCTACACCTTC
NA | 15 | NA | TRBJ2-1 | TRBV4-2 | CASSQGRSSYNEQFF | TGTGCCAGCAGCCAAGGGCGGAGCTCCTACAATGAGCAGTTCTTC
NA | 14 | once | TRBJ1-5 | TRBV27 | CASSLDRFNQPQHF | TGTGCCAGCAGTTTAGATCGGTTTAATCAGCCCCAGCATTTT
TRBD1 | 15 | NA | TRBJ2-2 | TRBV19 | CASSWDRTYTGELFF | TGTGCCAGTAGCTGGGACAGGACATACACCGGGGAGCTGTTTTTT
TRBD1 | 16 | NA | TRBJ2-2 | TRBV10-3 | CAISESAQGATGELFF | TGTGCCATCAGTGAGTCAGCACAGGGGGCTACCGGGGAGCTGTTTTTT
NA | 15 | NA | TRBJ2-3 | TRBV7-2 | CASSLAPTITDTQYF | TGTGCCAGCAGCTTAGCCCCGACTATAACAGATACGCAGTATTTT
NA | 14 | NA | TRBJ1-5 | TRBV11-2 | CASSPLAGNQPQHF | TGTGCCAGCAGCCCCTTGGCGGGCAATCAGCCCCAGCATTTT
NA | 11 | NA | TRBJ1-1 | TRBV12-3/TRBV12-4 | CASRTDREAFF | TGTGCCAGCAGAACTGACAGGGAAGCTTTCTTT
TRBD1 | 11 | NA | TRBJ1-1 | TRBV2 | CATTGGTEAFF | TGTGCCACCACAGGGGGCACTGAAGCTTTCTTT
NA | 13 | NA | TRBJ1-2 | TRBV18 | CASSQGENYGYTF | TGTGCCAGCTCCCAAGGAGAGAACTATGGCTACACCTTC
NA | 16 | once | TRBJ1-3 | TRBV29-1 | CSVEDVDQGPGNTIYF | TGCAGCGTTGAAGATGTAGATCAGGGGCCTGGAAACACCATATATTTT
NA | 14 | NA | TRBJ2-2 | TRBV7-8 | CASSGGRTRGELFF | TGTGCCAGCAGCGGGGGCAGGACGAGAGGGGAGCTGTTTTTT
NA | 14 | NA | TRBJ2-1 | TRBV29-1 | CSVDQGSSYNEQFF | TGCAGCGTTGACCAGGGAAGCTCCTACAATGAGCAGTTCTTC
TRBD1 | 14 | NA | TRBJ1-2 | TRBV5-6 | CASSSGQLLYGYTF | TGTGCCAGCAGCTCGGGACAGCTCCTTTATGGCTACACCTTC
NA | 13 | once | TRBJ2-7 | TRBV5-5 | CASSLAQGLEQYF | TGTGCCAGCAGCTTGGCGCAGGGACTCGAGCAGTACTTC
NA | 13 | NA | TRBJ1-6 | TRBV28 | CASLGGAREALHF | TGTGCATCCCTTGGGGGGGCCCGTGAGGCCCTCCACTTT
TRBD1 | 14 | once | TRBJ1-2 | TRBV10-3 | CAIGSGTANYGYTF | TGTGCCATCGGTTCCGGGACAGCTAACTATGGCTACACCTTC
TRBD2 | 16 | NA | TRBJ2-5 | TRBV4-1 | CASSHNSGGYQETQYF | TGCGCCAGCAGCCACAATAGCGGGGGTTATCAAGAGACCCAGTACTTC
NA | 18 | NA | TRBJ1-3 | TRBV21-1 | CASSMVRDRVLRWGTIYF | TGTGCCAGCAGCATGGTCCGGGACAGGGTTTTGCGTTGGGGCACCATATATTTT